The 21 T cell receptor beta chains below were found in one sample sequenced in a study of sequential checkpoint blockade in melanoma. Sequenced by immunoSEQ multiplex PCR; TCRdb stores in-frame clones only, minus some. Of some 19,000 clones listed, around 25% were seen once; the top ten hold about 6.6%. Stated treatment: randomized to nivolumab then ipilimumab (arm A) or the reverse (arm B). This material consisted of tumor tissue (inferred from file names), taken from a patient given nivolumab and ipilimumab in sequence. The receptors stem from a human donor with melanoma.

The chain joins TRBV18 to TRBJ2-5; D is unresolved. With 3 bases removed from V and 1 base from J, the gap between germline ends came to 9 bases. CDR3 length equals 14 residues. Germline CDR1 and CDR2: KGHSH and LQKENI. Here the CDR3 reads CASSPEGLQETQYF. CDR3 nucleotides: TGTGCCAGCTCACCGGAAGGCCTCCAAGAGACCCAGTACTTC.

This clone was seen a handful of times. The V gene is TRBV6-8, the J gene TRBJ2-1, with 9 bases that match TRBD2. CDR3 size: 15 residues. Germline V gene lookup returns CDR1 MNHGY and CDR2 SAAAGT. With 7 bases clipped from V and 4 bases from J, the junction kept 8 bases outside the gene matches. The CDR3 DNA reads as TGTGCCAGCACCAAAGGGACTAGCCATTACAATGAGCAGTTCTTC. This translates into CASTKGTSHYNEQFF.

This clone was observed at least ten times. This sequence joins TRBV23-1 and TRBJ1-4; D may be TRBD1 (5 bases). TRBV23-1 is an open reading frame, and its role is uncertain. The CDR3 extends over 17 amino acids. Trimming took 6 bases from V and 4 from J, leaving 21 bases between them. Written as DNA, the CDR3 is TGCGCCAGCAGCCAAGATTGGATTCCTCAGGGTAATGAAAAACTGTTTTTT. Protein sequence: CASSQDWIPQGNEKLFF.

This clone came up many times. The chain links TRBV6-8 to TRBJ2-3, with D perhaps given as TRBD1 or TRBD2 (6 bases each). Trimming stripped 6 bases from V and 4 bases from J, with 20 bases between. Germline V gene data show CDR1 as MNHGY and CDR2 as SAAAGT. This CDR3 region has 16 residues. The CDR3 region is CASSQQGLLSADTQYF. CDR3 in DNA: TGTGCCAGCAGCCAACAGGGACTTCTCTCTGCAGATACGCAGTATTTT.

This clone was seen more than once but under ten times. The chain carries TRBV4-1 and TRBJ2-1, with TRBD2 identical over 8 bases. V was pared by 4 bases and J by 9 bases, with 11 bases of the junction left unmatched. CDR1 MGHRA and CDR2 YSYEKL come from the germline V gene. CDR3 size: 15 residues. The CDR3 coding sequence is TGCGCCAGCAGCCCATCCCTGGCGGGGGGTCCTGAGCAGTTCTTC. This sequence encodes CASSPSLAGGPEQFF.

This clone was found a few times. J is TRBJ1-6 and V is TRBV30, with a tentative D call TRBD1 (5 bases). The CDR3 is made up of 13 amino acids. Looked up from germline, CDR1 is GTSNPN and CDR2 is SVGIG (reference sequence). V lost 0 bases and J 5 bases, leaving 5 bases between the germline ends. In DNA, the CDR3 is TGTGCCTGGAGTGTGGGGGATAATTCACCCCTCCACTTT. Its translation is CAWSVGDNSPLHF.

V is TRBV19 and J is TRBJ1-5; 9 bases fit TRBD1. Germline loops: CDR1 LNHDA, CDR2 SQIVND (reference sequence). This CDR3 has 15 residues. The V and J ends lost 1 base and 5 bases, in that order; junction bases with no gene match: 3. CDR3 in DNA: TGTGCCAGTAGTATAGGGACAGGGGTTCATCAGCCCCAGCATTTT. Residues: CASSIGTGVHQPQHF.

The chain employs TRBV28 and TRBJ1-3; maybe TRBD1 (5 bases). Germline V CDR1 and CDR2: MDHEN, SYDVKM. CDR3 size: 16 residues. Trimming pared 2 bases from V and 4 bases from J, leaving 15 bases between. The CDR3 DNA sequence: TGTGCCAGCAGTTTAAGGGGTGATCAAAAAGGAAACACCATATATTTT. Protein product: CASSLRGDQKGNTIYF.

V is TRBV11-3 and J is TRBJ1-3; maybe TRBD1 (5 bases). The CDR3 totals 15 residues. The V end was cut by 4 bases, the J end by 0 bases, with 10 bases between. The germline CDR1 and CDR2 sequences are SGHNT and YENEEA. CDR3 sequence: CASSSPGTSGNTIYF. As DNA, the CDR3 is TGTGCCAGCAGCTCCCCAGGGACCTCTGGAAACACCATATATTTT.

This clone was found a few times. The chain has TRBV9 and TRBJ2-3; TRBD1 aligns across 8 bases. With V trimmed by 6 bases and J by 1 base, 7 bases remained unmatched. The CDR3 extends over 15 amino acids. Germline V gene data show CDR1 as SGDLS and CDR2 as YYNGEE. DNA of the CDR3: TGTGCCAGCAAAGCCACAGGGGGAGGCACAGATACGCAGTATTTT. Translated: CASKATGGGTDTQYF.

The J gene is TRBJ2-7, the V gene TRBV11-3; possible D gene TRBD1, 5 bases. The V gene lost 3 bases and the J gene lost 2 bases, with 11 bases spanning the gap. The CDR3 is 14 amino acids. Germline values: CDR1 SGHNT, CDR2 YENEEA. DNA for the CDR3: TGTGCCAGCAGCTTGGTCTGGACAACCTACGAGCAGTACTTC. The encoded protein is CASSLVWTTYEQYF.

For the CDR3, the DNA is TGTGCCAGTAGTCCGCTACTGGGTTCCACTACGCAGTATTTT. Its translation is CASSPLLGSTTQYF. The V gene is TRBV19, the J gene TRBJ2-3; no definite D call. Germline values: CDR1 LNHDA, CDR2 SQIVND (reference sequence). This CDR3 has 14 amino acids. The V end lost 5 bases, the J end lost 8 bases, and 17 bases lay between the germline ends.

The V call is TRBV25-1, the J call TRBJ2-5; D uncertain. The CDR3 has 13 residues. Germline loops: CDR1 MGHDK, CDR2 SYGVNS. V dropped 2 bases and J dropped 2 bases, with 6 bases sitting between them. CDR3 residues: CASSEDPQETQYF. CDR3 coding DNA: TGTGCCAGCAGTGAAGACCCTCAAGAGACCCAGTACTTC.

The gene calls are TRBV23-1 and TRBJ2-3, with D possibly matching TRBD2 (5 bases). TRBV23-1 is an ORF; its function is uncertain. Trimming pared 6 bases from V and 3 bases from J, leaving 13 bases between. This CDR3 is 14 amino acids long. CDR3 loop: CASSPGLTTDTQYF. DNA for the CDR3: TGCGCCAGCAGCCCTGGACTGACTACAGATACGCAGTATTTT.

This clone was found a few times. CDR3 nucleotide sequence: TGTGCCAGCAGCGTAGAAGGAAACACTGAAGCTTTCTTT. Encoded protein: CASSVEGNTEAFF. V and J are TRBV9 and TRBJ1-1; no firm D call. Germline V gives CDR1 SGDLS, CDR2 YYNGEE. V lost 0 bases and J lost 2, with 5 bases in between. This CDR3 has 13 residues.

There are a few counts of this clone. This chain connects TRBV30 to TRBJ1-6, with TRBD1 as a possible D gene (6 bases). Per the germline V gene, CDR1 is GTSNPN and CDR2 is SVGIG (reference sequence). This CDR3 contains 13 residues. Trimming removed 4 bases from V and 9 bases from J, with 13 bases in between. CDR3 region: CAWTPGAGSPLHF. The CDR3 bases are TGTGCCTGGACACCAGGGGCTGGTTCACCCCTCCACTTT. The full variable domain, in which reference TRBV30 and TRBJ1-6 provide the parts outside the CDR3, is SQTIHQWPATLVQPVGSPLSLECTVEGTSNPNLYWYRQAAGRGLQLLFYSVGIGQISSEVPQNLSASRPQDRQFILSSKKLLLSDSGFYLCAWTPGAGSPLHFGNGTRLTVT.

The chain carries TRBV5-1 and TRBJ1-6, with a possible D match to TRBD1 (5 bases). Germline CDR1 reads SGHRS; CDR2 reads YFSETQ. The length of the CDR3 is 14 residues. The ends were cut back, 2 bases at V and 9 bases at J, with 12 bases in the middle. CDR3 sequence (DNA): TGCGCCAGCAGCTTAGGACAAGTATCTTCACCCCTCCACTTT. Translation gives CASSLGQVSSPLHF.

The chain uses TRBV6-8 and TRBJ1-2; 8 bases are shared with TRBD1. V dropped 4 bases and J dropped 2; count of bases not matched to a gene: 6. This CDR3 spans 15 amino acids. The V gene's germline CDR1 is MNHGY and CDR2 SAAAGT. The CDR3 spells CASSSVDRENYGYTF. The CDR3 DNA reads TGTGCCAGCAGTTCCGTGGACAGGGAGAACTATGGCTACACCTTC.

This chain connects TRBV11-3 to TRBJ2-1, with TRBD2 matching 8 bases. The CDR3 contains 16 residues. From germline, CDR1 is SGHNT and CDR2 YENEEA. Trimming cost V 1 base and J 15 bases; bases outside gene matches: 17. The CDR3 DNA reads TGTGCCAGCAGCTTAGGAGCCGGGGGGGCCGTTGTTAAGTCGTTCTTC. Its translation is CASSLGAGGAVVKSFF.

In this sample, this clone turned up a few times. The V gene is TRBV11-3, the J gene TRBJ2-2, with TRBD1 identical over 8 bases. The germline CDR1 and CDR2 sequences are SGHNT and YENEEA. This CDR3 contains 15 residues. V shed 6 bases, J shed 4 bases, and the junction held 7 bases outside the gene matches. This CDR3 is CASSAGTGITGELFF. Here the CDR3 DNA reads TGTGCCAGCAGTGCCGGGACAGGCATCACCGGGGAGCTGTTTTTT.

This rearrangement joins TRBV11-3 to TRBJ2-6, with 7 bases matching TRBD2. The V and J ends lost 2 bases and 0 bases, in that order; junction bases with no gene match: 7. Germline CDR1 reads SGHNT; CDR2 reads YENEEA. The CDR3 runs to 18 residues. CDR3 loop: CASSLSSSGSSGANVLTF. In nucleotides, the CDR3 is TGTGCCAGCAGCTTATCTTCTAGCGGATCCTCTGGGGCCAACGTCCTGACTTTC.